This TCR beta chain was sequenced for a study of cytomegalovirus exposure and HLA in healthy donors. Findings and limits, study-wide: Common viral pathogens were later found to be apparently linked to several of the most significant clusters. A later analysis reportedly found fewer N-insertions in an Asian-associated ancestry cluster than the roughly 680-donor mean. HLA restriction was apparent for most CMV-associated TCR beta chains in a later analysis.

As for this clone: What it binds is not known.

The PCR had 60 Vbeta and 13 Jbeta primers. Assay: immunoSEQ multiplex PCR; the TCRdb copy retains only in-frame clones and omits some. The table records 55,000 to 80,000 clones, 75% of them present only once. The receptor was derived from an older man in good health and CMV-seronegative. The source material was PBMCs.

CDR3 DNA sequence: TGTGCCAGCAGCCCGGACACTTTGTCCGGGGAGCTGTTTTTT. This sequence encodes CASSPDTLSGELFF. V usage is TRBV5-5 and J usage is TRBJ2-2; weak D call: TRBD1 (5 bases). Trimming took 4 bases from V and 6 from J, leaving 13 bases between them. Germline V CDR1 and CDR2: SGHKS, YYEKEE (reference sequence). This CDR3 region has 14 residues.